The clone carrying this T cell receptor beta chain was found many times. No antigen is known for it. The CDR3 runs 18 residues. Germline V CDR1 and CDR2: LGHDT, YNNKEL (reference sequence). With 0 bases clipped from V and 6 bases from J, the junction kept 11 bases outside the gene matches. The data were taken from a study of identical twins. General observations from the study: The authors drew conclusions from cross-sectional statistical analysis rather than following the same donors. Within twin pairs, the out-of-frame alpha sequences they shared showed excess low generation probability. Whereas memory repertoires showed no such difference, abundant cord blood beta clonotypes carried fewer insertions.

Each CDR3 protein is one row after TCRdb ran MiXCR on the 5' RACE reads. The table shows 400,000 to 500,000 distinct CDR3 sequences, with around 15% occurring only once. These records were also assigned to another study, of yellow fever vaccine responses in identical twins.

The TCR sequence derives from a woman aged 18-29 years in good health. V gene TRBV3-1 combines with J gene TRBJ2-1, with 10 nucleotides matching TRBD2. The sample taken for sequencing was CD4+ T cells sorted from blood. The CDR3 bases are TGTGCCAGCAGCCAAGAGATTGGGGTTGGACTAGCGGCCAATGAGCAGTTCTTC. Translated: CASSQEIGVGLAANEQFF.